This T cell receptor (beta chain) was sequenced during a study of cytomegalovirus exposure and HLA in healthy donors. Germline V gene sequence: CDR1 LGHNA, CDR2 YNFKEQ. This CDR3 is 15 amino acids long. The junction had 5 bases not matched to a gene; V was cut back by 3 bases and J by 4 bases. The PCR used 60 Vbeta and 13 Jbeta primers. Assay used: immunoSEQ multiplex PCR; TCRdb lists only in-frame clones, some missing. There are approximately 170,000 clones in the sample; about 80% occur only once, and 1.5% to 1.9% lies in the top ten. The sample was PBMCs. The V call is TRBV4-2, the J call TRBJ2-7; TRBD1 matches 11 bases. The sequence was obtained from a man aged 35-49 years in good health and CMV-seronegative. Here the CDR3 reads CASSHQGTGGYEQYF. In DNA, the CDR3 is TGTGCCAGCAGCCATCAGGGGACAGGGGGTTACGAGCAGTACTTC.